The T cell receptor beta chain under discussion was sequenced for a study of CD8 T cells in Susac syndrome. Study-level results: The study identified about sixteen and five Susac-specific public clones in total CD8+ and CD8+ TEMRA repertoires. The study conceded that relatively few individuals underwent its TCR sequencing and HLA analysis.

RNA amounts of roughly 0.45 to 1 ug underwent reverse transcription with random hexamers. Multiplex immunoSEQ PCR targeted 54 Vbeta and 13 Jbeta TCR beta segments. MiXCR, run by TCRdb on the immunoSEQ multiplex PCR reads, gives a single entry per CDR3 protein. The sample lists about 110,000 distinct CDR3 sequences, roughly 94% occurring once. A remark on this clonotype: The target antigen is unknown.

Sequences were obtained from CD8+ T cells from PBMCs. The source of this sequence is a human donor with Susac syndrome.

CDR3 DNA sequence: TGCGCCAGCAGCTTGGGGGGACAGTCGAACACTGAAGCTTTCTTT. This encodes CASSLGGQSNTEAFF. V gene TRBV5-1 combines with J gene TRBJ1-1, with 7 bases matching TRBD1. The CDR3 runs 15 residues. In germline, CDR1 is SGHRS, CDR2 YFSETQ. Losses at the gene ends were 0 bases for V and 1 base for J; bases not matched to a gene: 3.